A single sample gave rise to the 21 T cell receptor beta chains below, sequenced in a study of control samples from healthy donors and cancer patients. Measured with immunoSEQ multiplex PCR; TCRdb has only the in-frame clones, and not every one. This sample has about 97,000 clones, with under 95% found just once. Sequencing was carried out using blood. The receptors derive from a woman aged 18-30 years in good health.

V usage is TRBV19 and J usage is TRBJ2-2; D is unresolved. Per the germline V gene, CDR1 is LNHDA and CDR2 is SQIVND (reference sequence). Trimming took 5 bases from V and 3 from J, leaving 13 bases between them. The CDR3 sequence is 15 residues long. The CDR3 is CASSLRLSHTGELFF. The DNA of the CDR3 is TGTGCCAGTAGTCTCCGACTCAGCCACACCGGGGAGCTGTTTTTT.

The rearrangement links TRBV20-1 to TRBJ2-3; TRBD2 matches at 9 bases. The CDR3 sequence is 15 residues long. The germline CDR1 and CDR2 sequences are DFQATT and SNEGSKA (reference sequence). V shed 3 bases, J shed 0 bases, and the junction held 4 bases outside the gene matches. The DNA of the CDR3 is TGCAGTGCTAGTGTGCTAGCGGGGAGCACAGATACGCAGTATTTT. This gives the protein CSASVLAGSTDTQYF.

CDR3 nucleotide sequence: TGCAGTGCTAGTGGCGGTCGGGTCAGCCTATTCCTATCCGGCTACACCTTC. This sequence encodes CSASGGRVSLFLSGYTF. This chain links TRBV20-1 with TRBJ1-2; D call uncertain. Germline loops: CDR1 DFQATT, CDR2 SNEGSKA (reference sequence). This CDR3 comprises 17 residues. Trimming pared 3 bases from V and 8 bases from J, leaving 28 bases between.

V usage is TRBV4-1 and J usage is TRBJ2-1; tentatively, D is TRBD1 or TRBD2 (7 bases each). CDR1 and CDR2 from the germline V gene are MGHRA and YSYEKL. The V end was cut by 0 bases, the J end by 8 bases, with 20 bases between. The CDR3 consists of 17 residues. Here the CDR3 reads CASSQESEEAGGDEQFF. The CDR3 DNA sequence: TGCGCCAGCAGCCAAGAGAGTGAAGAGGCAGGGGGGGATGAGCAGTTCTTC.

For this clone: Relative to the germline gene, one junction end is altered; a read error may explain this. The V gene is TRBV5-1, the J gene TRBJ1-4; D may be TRBD1 (6 bases). This CDR3 comprises 13 residues. Germline V gives CDR1 SGHRS, CDR2 YFSETQ. This CDR3 is CARRGGGLEKLFF. CDR3 coding DNA: TGCGCCCGCAGAGGGGGGGGCCTTGAAAAACTGTTTTTT.

The CDR3 DNA follows: TGTGCCAGCAGATTAGACACTCTCACCTATAATTCACCCCTCCACTTT. Translated, it gives CASRLDTLTYNSPLHF. This sequence joins TRBV27 and TRBJ1-6; D is uncertain. Trimming left V 6 bases short and J 2 bases short, with 14 bases between. The CDR3 has 16 amino acids. The germline V gene has CDR1 MNHEY and CDR2 SMNVEV (reference sequence).

V gene TRBV11-3 combines with J gene TRBJ2-7, with 8 bases aligning to TRBD1. This CDR3 region has 16 residues. Germline loops: CDR1 SGHNT, CDR2 YENEEA. V lost 1 base, J lost 2 bases, and 7 bases stayed unmatched. CDR3 sequence reads: CASSLVFGTGTYEQYF. The DNA for the CDR3 is TGTGCCAGCAGCTTAGTATTCGGGACAGGCACCTACGAGCAGTACTTC.

V gene TRBV19 combines with J gene TRBJ2-1; 13 bases align to TRBD2. Germline trimming cut 4 bases from V and 5 bases from J; bases unmatched to any gene: 5. The CDR3 has 16 residues. Germline-derived CDR1 and CDR2 are LNHDA and SQIVND (reference sequence). DNA of the CDR3: TGTGCCAGTAGTACCCCGGGACTAGCGGGACACAATGAGCAGTTCTTC. This codes for CASSTPGLAGHNEQFF.

For the CDR3, the DNA is TGTGCCAGCAGCTCAAGGGCGGGGCCCACAGATACGCAGTATTTT. This codes for CASSSRAGPTDTQYF. The chain carries TRBV7-3 and TRBJ2-3; possibly TRBD2 for D (6 bases). This CDR3 contains 15 residues. With 4 bases removed from V and 2 bases from J, the gap between germline ends came to 13 bases. Germline values: CDR1 SGHTA, CDR2 FQGTGA.

The CDR3 bases are TGTGCCTGGGGGATGGCAGTTGGGGGCGAGCAGTACTTC. Translated: CAWGMAVGGEQYF. The chain recombines TRBV30 with TRBJ2-7; D could derive from TRBD1 or TRBD2 (5 bases each). The CDR3 sequence is 13 residues long. Trimming shortened V by 5 bases and J by 6 bases, and 17 bases separated the two germline ends. In germline, CDR1 is GTSNPN, CDR2 SVGIG (reference sequence). Filled out from reference TRBV30 and TRBJ2-7, the complete variable domain reads SQTIHQWPATLVQPVGSPLSLECTVEGTSNPNLYWYRQAAGRGLQLLFYSVGIGQISSEVPQNLSASRPQDRQFILSSKKLLLSDSGFYLCAWGMAVGGEQYFGPGTRLTVT.

The chain carries TRBV10-2 and TRBJ1-1; no clear D gene. The CDR3 runs 13 residues. Germline V lookup: CDR1 WSHSY, CDR2 SAAADI. V dropped 2 bases and J dropped 1 base, with 5 bases sitting between them. The CDR3 loop reads CASSETANTEAFF. The CDR3 region has the DNA TGCGCCAGCAGTGAGACGGCGAACACTGAAGCTTTCTTT.

The rearrangement links TRBV5-1 to TRBJ2-1; D is unclear. There are 15 residues in the CDR3. V shed 0 bases and J shed 6 bases, with 13 bases lying between them. The germline CDR1 and CDR2 sequences are SGHRS and YFSETQ. The CDR3 loop is CASSLVAERLNEQFF. The CDR3 DNA follows: TGCGCCAGCAGCTTGGTGGCGGAGCGCCTCAATGAGCAGTTCTTC.

The V gene is TRBV10-1, the J gene TRBJ1-5; 7 bases line up with TRBD1. The CDR3 runs to 15 residues. Germline CDR1 is WNHNN and CDR2 is SYGVQD (reference sequence). Trimming at V came to 8 bases and at J to 6 bases, leaving 13 bases not matched to a gene. This CDR3 reads CASAPPGGPSQPQHF. CDR3 DNA: TGCGCCAGCGCACCCCCAGGGGGACCGAGTCAGCCCCAGCATTTT.

The chain's CDR3 is CASSQTPESDTQYF. CDR3 in DNA: TGTGCCAGCAGCCAAACCCCTGAGTCAGATACGCAGTATTTT. The chain couples TRBV6-2 or TRBV6-3 to TRBJ2-3; D ambiguous. The CDR3 contains 14 residues. Trimming stripped 6 bases from V and 4 bases from J, with 14 bases between. Germline V lookup: CDR1 MNHEY, CDR2 SVGEGT.

V usage is TRBV6-2 or TRBV6-3 and J usage is TRBJ2-5, with D perhaps matching TRBD1 or TRBD2 (5 bases each). CDR3 length: 14 residues. Germline V lookup: CDR1 MNHEY, CDR2 SVGEGT. Trimming took off 0 bases at V and 5 bases at J, with 10 bases between the two ends. CDR3 nucleotide sequence: TGTGCCAGCAGTTACTCGTGGGGGAGCGAGACCCAGTACTTC. Translating gives CASSYSWGSETQYF.

For the CDR3, the DNA is TGTGCCAGTAGTATAGACGGGACTTCCTACCCGTATTTT. Its protein product is CASSIDGTSYPYF. The genes are TRBV19 and TRBJ2-3; TRBD2 might be the D (6 bases). Germline CDR1 LNHDA, CDR2 SQIVND (reference sequence). The V gene lost 0 bases and the J gene lost 14 bases, with 15 bases spanning the gap. The CDR3 extends over 13 amino acids.

V is TRBV10-3 and J is TRBJ1-2; TRBD1 is a possible D gene (6 bases). This CDR3 has 11 residues. V lost 8 bases and J lost 7, with 11 bases in between. CDR1 and CDR2 (germline): ENHRY, SYGVKD. The CDR3 nucleotides read TGTGCCATCGGCACAGGGTTTGGCTACACCTTC. The encoded protein is CAIGTGFGYTF.

The chain employs TRBV3-1 (or the pseudogene TRBV3-2) and TRBJ2-3, with 7 bases lining up with TRBD2. The germline gives CDR1 LGHDT, CDR2 YNNKEL (reference sequence). The CDR3 runs 15 residues. V lost 6 bases, J lost 2 bases, and 8 bases stayed unmatched. The CDR3 spells CASRLRGLYTDTQYF. CDR3 nucleotides: TGTGCCAGCAGGCTAAGGGGACTATACACAGATACGCAGTATTTT.

The J gene is TRBJ2-1, the V gene TRBV20-1; no firm D call. Germline V gene lookup returns CDR1 DFQATT and CDR2 SNEGSKA (reference sequence). CDR3 length: 13 residues. The V end was cut by 3 bases, the J end by 3 bases, with 9 bases between. CDR3 region: CSASSSRYNEQFF. The DNA of the CDR3 is TGCAGTGCTAGTAGTTCCCGCTACAATGAGCAGTTCTTC.

The DNA of the CDR3 is TGTGCCACCAGCGATCGTTCCCAGGGGGTCGCTAATGAAAAACTGTTTTTT. This translates into CATSDRSQGVANEKLFF. This rearrangement joins TRBV15 to TRBJ1-4; 7 bases line up with TRBD1. Germline assignment: CDR1 LNHNV and CDR2 YYDKDF (reference sequence). The CDR3 length is 17 residues. Trimming took 5 bases from V and 3 from J; bases not matched to a gene: 12.

The chain employs TRBV27 and TRBJ1-2; 8 bases match TRBD1. The trim removed 4 bases at V and 8 bases at J, leaving 9 bases unmatched. Germline V gene sequence: CDR1 MNHEY, CDR2 SMNVEV (reference sequence). This CDR3 contains 14 residues. The CDR3 loop reads CASSSLDRAWGYTF. For the CDR3, the DNA is TGTGCCAGCAGTTCGCTGGACAGGGCTTGGGGCTACACCTTC.